Listed below are T cell receptor beta chains from one sample, sequenced in a study of blood T cell repertoires in COVID-19. The data were produced by immunoSEQ multiplex PCR, yet TCRdb's version contains in-frame clones alone and is incomplete. The sample records about 180,000 clones, around 85% being singletons. The specimen sequenced was peripheral blood. The source is a man aged 50 or older with active or convalescent COVID-19. Each CDR3 is given with its conserved first and last residue. The D gene is left open where the match is weak.

>TRBJ2-3|TRBV5-5|.
CASSLGGLAFTDTQYF
>TRBJ1-2|TRBV6-6|TRBD1
CASRPGTDYGYTF
>TRBJ2-5|TRBV4-1|TRBD1
CASSQGPGQGGTQYF
>TRBJ1-4|TRBV3-1/TRBV3-2|.
CASSQVHNAVRSEKLFF
>TRBJ2-1|TRBV28|TRBD1
CASSSRAGQGAYEQFF
>TRBJ1-5|TRBV19|.
CASRRTREDQPQHF
>TRBJ2-7|TRBV6-5|.
CASSYLPTRTEQYF
>TRBJ1-2|TRBV27|TRBD1
CASRGTDANYGYTF
>TRBJ1-6|TRBV30|.
CAWNQGNSPLHF
>TRBJ2-2|TRBV7-2|.
CASSLGAGNTGELFF
>TRBJ2-5|TRBV19|TRBD2
CATRTSGQETQYF
>TRBJ1-1|TRBV19|TRBD1
CASSPQGAGRSEAFF
>TRBJ2-5|TRBV5-1|TRBD2
CASRNVVVLAGRETQYF
>TRBJ1-1|TRBV12-5|.
CASIPLSGEAFF
>TRBJ2-1|TRBV7-9|.
CASSFPDNYNEQFF
>TRBJ2-6|TRBV10-1|.
CAGRQSGANVLTF
>TRBJ2-7|TRBV5-1|.
CASSLRTKVESAYTYEQYF
>TRBJ2-1|TRBV24-1|TRBD1
CATRNTGQGSAVEQFF
>TRBJ2-7|TRBV27|TRBD2
CASSAYPSGTSNDEQYF
>TRBJ2-3|TRBV18|.
CASSASSGLMADTQYF
>TRBJ1-4|TRBV5-1|.
CASHPGYSNEKLFF
>TRBJ2-5|TRBV2|.
CASSEIVQQETQYF
>TRBJ2-2|TRBV28|.
CASKFGTFTGELFF
>TRBJ2-2|TRBV2|.
CASSDLRGSTGELFF
>TRBJ2-2|TRBV6-2/TRBV6-3|TRBD2
CASSYPTSSGVYTGELFF
>TRBJ1-4|TRBV28|TRBD1
CASSPQGAPNEKLFF
>TRBJ1-1|TRBV7-3|TRBD1
CASSRQGGLSTEAFF
>TRBJ2-2|TRBV25-1|.
CASSEYGDSHTGELFF
>TRBJ1-5|TRBV3-1/TRBV3-2|.
CASSQELEGNQPQHF
>TRBJ1-4|TRBV28|TRBD1
CASSFDRADEKLFF
>TRBJ1-5|TRBV28|.
CASSVTGWGQPQHF
>TRBJ1-2|TRBV19|.
CASSTDPGAVGYTF
>TRBJ2-7|TRBV3-1/TRBV3-2|TRBD1
CASSHDRRGLTYEQYF
>TRBJ1-1|TRBV23-1|TRBD1
CASSHRTGPTEAFF
>TRBJ2-7|TRBV28|TRBD1
CASSPPGTGGYEQYF
>TRBJ1-2|TRBV29-1|.
CSVPGVNYGYTF
>TRBJ1-2|TRBV24-1|TRBD1
CATSAPLGTGGLSYGYTF
>TRBJ2-5|TRBV18|.
CASSPRGAQETQYF
>TRBJ1-2|TRBV10-2|TRBD1
CASSGDRVGYTF